These 7 T cell receptor beta chains share one sample of origin, sequenced in a study of shared clonotypes between healthy human individuals. Sequencing used immunoSEQ multiplex PCR; TCRdb keeps in-frame clones, though not all of them. This sample has about 2.3 million clones; just over 90% occur once, and the top ten carry around 0.4%. Material for sequencing was naive CD4+ T cells from PBMCs. Indicated subset: CD45RA+ positively selected. These receptor sequences come from a man between 18 and 35 years old in good health. Some clones in this sample may be carry-over from other donors' samples.

V gene TRBV6-6 combines with J gene TRBJ1-1; no clear D. CDR1 is MNHNY, CDR2 SVGAGI, per germline (reference sequence). With 2 bases removed from V and 4 bases from J, the gap between germline ends came to 8 bases. This CDR3 region has 13 residues. For the CDR3, the DNA is TGTGCCAGCAGTTACATTGCGGGCACTGAAGCTTTCTTT. Encoded protein: CASSYIAGTEAFF.

As for this clone: The sample contains more than one DNA sequence encoding this CDR3. The rearrangement links TRBV7-3 to TRBJ2-3; D gene unclear. The CDR3 runs 14 residues. V lost 1 base, J lost 1 base, and 6 bases lay in between. Per the germline V gene, CDR1 is SGHTA and CDR2 is FQGTGA. CDR3 nucleotides: TGTGCCAGCAGCTTAAGGGCGGGCACAGATACGCAGTATTTT. Its protein is CASSLRAGTDTQYF.

This chain connects TRBV19 to TRBJ1-1, with D possibly matching TRBD1 (6 bases). CDR1 is LNHDA and CDR2 is SQIVND in the germline V gene (reference sequence). V was pared by 4 bases and J by 1 base, with 13 bases between. CDR3 length: 15 residues. The CDR3 nucleotides are TGTGCCAGTAGTAAACAGGGTCTTGGGAACACTGAAGCTTTCTTT. Translating it yields CASSKQGLGNTEAFF.

This clone was recorded only once. The V gene is TRBV19, the J gene TRBJ1-2; tentatively, D is TRBD1 (5 bases). The V end was cut by 5 bases, the J end by 7 bases, with 14 bases between. Looked up from germline, CDR1 is LNHDA and CDR2 is SQIVND (reference sequence). The CDR3 is 13 residues long. The CDR3 region is CASSPTTVVGYTF. CDR3 bases: TGTGCCAGTAGTCCAACGACAGTGGTTGGCTACACCTTC.

V gene TRBV10-1 combines with J gene TRBJ1-1; 9 bases line up with TRBD1. Looked up from germline, CDR1 is WNHNN and CDR2 is SYGVQD (reference sequence). Losses at the gene ends were 3 bases for V and 11 bases for J; bases not matched to a gene: 13. CDR3 length: 15 amino acids. The chain's CDR3 is CASSDGTGHGRWAFF. As DNA, the CDR3 is TGCGCCAGCAGTGATGGGACAGGGCATGGCAGATGGGCTTTCTTT.

This chain joins TRBV18 and TRBJ1-3; 7 bases fit TRBD1. The V gene end was trimmed by 4 bases and the J gene end by 6 bases; junction bases not matched to a gene: 12. The CDR3 consists of 16 residues. The germline gives CDR1 KGHSH, CDR2 LQKENI. This chain's CDR3 is CASSLVVTGSANTIYF. The CDR3 DNA reads as TGTGCCAGCTCACTCGTCGTGACAGGGAGTGCAAACACCATATATTTT.

Details on this clone: This sample also contains other DNA sequences that code for the same CDR3. The chain combines TRBV6-5 with TRBJ2-7; 9 bases align to TRBD2. With V trimmed by 0 bases and J by 2 bases, 2 bases remained unmatched. The CDR3 is 15 amino acids. CDR1 is MNHEY and CDR2 is SVGAGI in the germline V gene. CDR3 nucleotides: TGTGCCAGCAGTTACTCTTCTAGCGGGACCTACGAGCAGTACTTC. It is translated as CASSYSSSGTYEQYF.